The 7 T cell receptor beta chains reported below all come from one sample, sequenced in a study of blood T cell repertoires in COVID-19. Using immunoSEQ multiplex PCR, the repertoire was profiled, and TCRdb retains in-frame clones only, with some absent. The top ten hold 4.5% to 6.5% of the sample, which has about 39,000 clones, 65% to 90% seen once. Sample: peripheral blood. These receptors came from a man between 40 and 49 years old with active COVID-19.

The table lists this clone with a count of one. The chain employs TRBV9 and TRBJ2-7; tentative D call: TRBD2 (5 bases). V lost 0 bases, J lost 1 base, and 11 bases lay in between. There are 15 residues in the CDR3. The V gene's germline CDR1 is SGDLS and CDR2 YYNGEE. The CDR3 reads CASSVAIASSYEQYF. Here the CDR3 DNA reads TGTGCCAGCAGCGTAGCGATAGCGAGTTCCTACGAGCAGTACTTC.

The rearrangement links TRBV7-8 to TRBJ2-7; TRBD2 aligns across 9 bases. V lost 5 bases, J lost 6 bases, and 11 bases stayed unmatched. The CDR3 contains 15 residues. CDR1 and CDR2 from the germline V gene are SGHVS and FQNEAQ. In DNA form, the CDR3 reads TGTGCCAGCAGCCCGCGTTGGGGACTAGCTAGCGAGCAGTACTTC. It specifies CASSPRWGLASEQYF.

This rearrangement joins TRBV10-3 to TRBJ2-7, with a weak D call TRBD2 (5 bases). CDR1 is ENHRY, CDR2 SYGVKD, per germline. The CDR3 spans 11 residues. Trimming removed 8 bases at V and 2 bases at J, with 7 bases between. Here the CDR3 DNA reads TGTGCCATCCGAGGGCCCTACGAGCAGTACTTC. Its protein is CAIRGPYEQYF.

The gene calls are TRBV6-2 or TRBV6-3 and TRBJ2-1, with unresolved D. V was clipped by 3 bases and J by 4 bases, with 7 bases between them. Germline values: CDR1 MNHEY, CDR2 SVGEGT. This CDR3 has 13 amino acids. CDR3 region: CASSYNLYNEQFF. The CDR3 DNA is TGTGCCAGCAGTTATAACTTATACAATGAGCAGTTCTTC.

The V and J genes are TRBV7-9 and TRBJ1-3, with 7 bases lining up with TRBD1. V lost 6 bases, J lost 0 bases, and 5 bases stayed unmatched. CDR1 and CDR2 from the germline V gene are SEHNR and FQNEAQ (reference sequence). This CDR3 contains 15 residues. In DNA form, the CDR3 reads TGTGCCAGCAGACCTACAGGGGTCTCTGGAAACACCATATATTTT. Protein: CASRPTGVSGNTIYF. Combining the CDR3 with reference TRBV7-9 and TRBJ1-3 gives the whole variable domain DTGVSQNPRHKITKRGQNVTFRCDPISEHNRLYWYRQTLGQGPEFLTYFQNEAQLEKSRLLSDRFSAERPKGSFSTLEIQRTEQGDSAMYLCASRPTGVSGNTIYFGEGSWLTVV.

This sequence joins TRBV21-1 and TRBJ2-1; the table assigns TRBD2, which was not confirmed against the DNA. TRBV21-1 is a pseudogene locus. The CDR3 contains 15 residues. The CDR3 protein is CASSFREGQENEQFF. CDR3 in DNA: TGTGCCAGCAGCTTCCGGGAGGGCCAGGAGAATGAGCAGTTCTTC.

The chain recombines TRBV30 with TRBJ2-5; D is ambiguous. The CDR3 totals 14 residues. CDR1 is GTSNPN and CDR2 is SVGIG in the germline V gene (reference sequence). The ends were cut back, 2 bases at V and 5 bases at J, with 15 bases in the middle. Here the CDR3 reads CAWSWADRWETQYF. The DNA for the CDR3 is TGTGCCTGGAGTTGGGCAGATAGGTGGGAGACCCAGTACTTC. The whole variable domain, remainder taken from reference TRBV30 and TRBJ2-5, is SQTIHQWPATLVQPVGSPLSLECTVEGTSNPNLYWYRQAAGRGLQLLFYSVGIGQISSEVPQNLSASRPQDRQFILSSKKLLLSDSGFYLCAWSWADRWETQYFGPGTRLLVL.